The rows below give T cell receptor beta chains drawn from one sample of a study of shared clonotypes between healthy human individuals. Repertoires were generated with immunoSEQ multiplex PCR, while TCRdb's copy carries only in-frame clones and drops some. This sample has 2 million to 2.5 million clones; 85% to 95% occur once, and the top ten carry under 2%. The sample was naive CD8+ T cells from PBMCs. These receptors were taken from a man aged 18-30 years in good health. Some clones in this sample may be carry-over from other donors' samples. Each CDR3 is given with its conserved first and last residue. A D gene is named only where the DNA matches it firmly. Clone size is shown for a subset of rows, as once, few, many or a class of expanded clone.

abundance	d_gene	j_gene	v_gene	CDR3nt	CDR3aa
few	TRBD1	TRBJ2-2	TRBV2	TGTGCCAGCACCCGGGACAGTACGGGCACCGGGGAGCTGTTTTTT	CASTRDSTGTGELFF
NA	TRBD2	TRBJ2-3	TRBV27	TGTGCCAGCAGTACAGGGACTAGCGGCACAGATACGCAGTATTTT	CASSTGTSGTDTQYF
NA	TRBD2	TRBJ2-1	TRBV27	TGTGCCAGCAGTTTCAAGACTAGCGGGGTTTCCTACAATGAGCAGTTCTTC	CASSFKTSGVSYNEQFF
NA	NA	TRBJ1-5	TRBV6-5	TGTGCCAGCCAAGGGTACGCCAATCAGCCCCAGCATTTT	CASQGYANQPQHF
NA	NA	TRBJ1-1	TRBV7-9	TGTGCCAGCAGCGCCGTAGGGGCCCTCACTGAAGCTTTCTTT	CASSAVGALTEAFF
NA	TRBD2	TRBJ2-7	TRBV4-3	TGCGCCAGCAGCCAAGATCTTCCGGGAGCGGGAACCTACGAGCAGTACTTC	CASSQDLPGAGTYEQYF
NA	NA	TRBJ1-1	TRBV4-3	TGCGCCAGCATGGGGAGGGGAATGAACACTGAAGCTTTCTTT	CASMGRGMNTEAFF
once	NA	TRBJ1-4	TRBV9	TGTGCCAGCAGCGTAGGTACGGGCCTTTGGGAAAAACTGTTTTTT	CASSVGTGLWEKLFF
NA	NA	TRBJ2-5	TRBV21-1	TGTGCCAGCAGCTACAGAAGGACTAGCGGGAGAGAGGGCCAAGAGACCCAGTACTTC	CASSYRRTSGREGQETQYF
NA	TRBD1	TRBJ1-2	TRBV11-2	TGTGCCAGCAGCTTCGGGGGTGCACAGGGGGTAATTAATGGCTACACCTTC	CASSFGGAQGVINGYTF
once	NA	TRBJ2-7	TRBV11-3	TGTGCCAGCAGCTGGGGACCCACCTACGAGCAGTACTTC	CASSWGPTYEQYF
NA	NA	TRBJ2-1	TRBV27	TGTGCCAGCAGTCAGGCTAGCAAGGGTGCCCTATACAATGAGCAGTTCTTC	CASSQASKGALYNEQFF
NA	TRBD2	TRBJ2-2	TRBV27	TGTGCCAGCAGTGGACGGGACGGGGGGAGCACCGGGGAGCTGTTTTTT	CASSGRDGGSTGELFF
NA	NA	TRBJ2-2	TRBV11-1	TGTGCCAGCAGCTTAGTTGGAAGGGACACCGGGGAGCTGTTTTTT	CASSLVGRDTGELFF
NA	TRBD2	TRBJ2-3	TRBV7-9	TGTGCCACCGACCTCGCCGGGACTAGCGGGAGGGGCCCCCGCACGCAGTATTTT	CATDLAGTSGRGPRTQYF
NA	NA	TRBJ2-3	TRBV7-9	TGTGCCAGCAGTCCGCGGGAATCCGCAGATACGCAGTATTTT	CASSPRESADTQYF
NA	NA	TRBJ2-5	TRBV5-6	TGTGCCAGCCACCCCCCGACAGTCGAGACCCAGTACTTC	CASHPPTVETQYF
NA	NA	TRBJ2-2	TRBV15	TGTGCCACCAGCAGAAGAGGTGCAGACACCGGGGAGCTGTTTTTT	CATSRRGADTGELFF
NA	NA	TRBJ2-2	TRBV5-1	TGCGCCAGCAGCCCTGAGGGCGGCCTCAGAGTGAACACCGGGGAGCTGTTTTTT	CASSPEGGLRVNTGELFF
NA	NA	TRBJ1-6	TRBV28	TGTGCCAGCAGTAAGGAAAATTCACCCCTCCACTTT	CASSKENSPLHF
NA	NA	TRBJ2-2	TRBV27	TGTGCCAGGTCTATGCAGGGGAGTCTAAGGGACGGGGAGCTGTTTTTT	CARSMQGSLRDGELFF
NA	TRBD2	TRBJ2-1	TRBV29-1	TGCAGCGTTGAAGATCTCGCGGGAGGCTCCTACAATGAGCAGTTCTTC	CSVEDLAGGSYNEQFF
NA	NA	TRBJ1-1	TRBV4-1	TGCGCCAGCAGCCAACCAGTGGGCCGTGGACAGAACACTGAAGCTTTCTTT	CASSQPVGRGQNTEAFF
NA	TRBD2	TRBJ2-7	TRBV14	TGTGCCAGCAGCAGGACTAGCTGGGGAGGGGAGCAGTACTTC	CASSRTSWGGEQYF
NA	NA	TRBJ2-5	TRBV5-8	TGTGCCAGCAGCTTGGACAGGGCGGGGGAGACCCAGTACTTC	CASSLDRAGETQYF
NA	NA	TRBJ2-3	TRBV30	TGTGCCTGGGGATCTCCAGATACGCAGTATTTT	CAWGSPDTQYF
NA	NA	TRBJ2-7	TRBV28	TGTGCCAGCAGTTTATTTGGGGAAAACTACGAGCAGTACTTC	CASSLFGENYEQYF
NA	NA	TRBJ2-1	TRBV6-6	TGTGCCCCTGTGGCAGGTACGGGACACAAGAAAAATGAGCAGTTCTTC	CAPVAGTGHKKNEQFF
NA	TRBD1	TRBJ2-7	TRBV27	TGTGCCAGCAGTTTAGGCACAAGACAGGGGGGATCTTACGAGCAGTACTTC	CASSLGTRQGGSYEQYF
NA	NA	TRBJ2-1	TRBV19	TGTGCCAGTAGTATCGTCCCAGGGGGGGTTAATGAGCAGTTCTTC	CASSIVPGGVNEQFF
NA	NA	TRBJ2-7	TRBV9	TGTGCCAGCAGCGAGGACCCAGGCTACGAGCAGTACTTC	CASSEDPGYEQYF
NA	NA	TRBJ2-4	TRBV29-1	TGCAGCACCCGGACGGTGTTGGGTCAGTACTTC	CSTRTVLGQYF
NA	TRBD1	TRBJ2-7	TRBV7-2	TGTGCCAGCAGCCTCAGACAGGGGATTTCCTACGAGCAGTACTTC	CASSLRQGISYEQYF
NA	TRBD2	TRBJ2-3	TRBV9	TGTGCCAGCAGCGTAGTTAGCGGGAGGGCAACAGATACGCAGTATTTT	CASSVVSGRATDTQYF
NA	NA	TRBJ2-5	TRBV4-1	TGCGCCAGCAGCCCCGCCGGGGTGGAGACCCAGTACTTC	CASSPAGVETQYF
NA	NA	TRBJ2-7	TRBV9	TGTGCCAGCAGCGCCAGAACAGGGCTCGAGCAGTACTTC	CASSARTGLEQYF
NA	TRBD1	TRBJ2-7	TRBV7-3	TGTGCCAGCAGCTTAACCCCCGGGACAGTTTCCTACGAGCAGTACTTC	CASSLTPGTVSYEQYF
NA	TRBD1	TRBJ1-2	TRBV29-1	TGCAGCGCAAGGGAGGGACAGGGGAACGGCTACACCTTC	CSAREGQGNGYTF
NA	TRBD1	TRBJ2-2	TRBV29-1	TGCAGCGTTGGGGACAGGGGACCGGGGGAGCTGTTTTTT	CSVGDRGPGELFF
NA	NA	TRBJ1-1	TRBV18	TGTGCCAGCTCACCCCGAGACAAGCCTGAAGCTTTCTTT	CASSPRDKPEAFF
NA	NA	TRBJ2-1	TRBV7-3	TGTGCCAGCAGCTTAATTCGGGGCAGGAATAACAATGAGCAGTTCTTC	CASSLIRGRNNNEQFF
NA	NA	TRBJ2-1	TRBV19	TGTGCCAGTAGTATCCGGAGCGGGTACGGTGAGCAGTTCTTC	CASSIRSGYGEQFF
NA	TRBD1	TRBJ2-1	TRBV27	TGTGCCAGCGGGGGGTTGTGGACAGGGACCCCCGATGAGCAGTTCTTC	CASGGLWTGTPDEQFF
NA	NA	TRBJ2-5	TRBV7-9	TGTGCCAGCAGCTTAGACAAGCAAGAGACCCAGTACTTC	CASSLDKQETQYF
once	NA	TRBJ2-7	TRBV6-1	TGTGCCAGCAAACTAACGGACGAGCAGTACTTC	CASKLTDEQYF
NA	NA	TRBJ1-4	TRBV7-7	TGTGCCAGCAGCGCAACGGGTGACTCGGATGAAAAACTGTTTTTT	CASSATGDSDEKLFF
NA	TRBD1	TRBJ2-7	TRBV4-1	TGCGCCAGCAGCCAATTTGGGACAGCCTCCTACGAGCAGTACTTC	CASSQFGTASYEQYF
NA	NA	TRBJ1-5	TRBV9	TGTGCCAGCAGCGTAGGATGGGGAAATCAGCCCCAGCATTTT	CASSVGWGNQPQHF
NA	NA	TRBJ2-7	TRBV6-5	TGTGCCAGCAGCCATCGGGGTTTGCACGAGCAGTACTTC	CASSHRGLHEQYF
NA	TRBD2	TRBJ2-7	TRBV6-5	TGTGCCAGCAGTTACTCGGGGGGGGGCGAGCAGTACTTC	CASSYSGGGEQYF
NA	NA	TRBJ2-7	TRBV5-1	TGCGCCAGCAGCTTGGAATGGCGTCATCCCTCCTACGAGCAGTACTTC	CASSLEWRHPSYEQYF
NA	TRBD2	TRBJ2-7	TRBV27	TGTGCCAGCAGTTTAGGCGGGAGCAAGCCCTACGAGCAGTACTTC	CASSLGGSKPYEQYF